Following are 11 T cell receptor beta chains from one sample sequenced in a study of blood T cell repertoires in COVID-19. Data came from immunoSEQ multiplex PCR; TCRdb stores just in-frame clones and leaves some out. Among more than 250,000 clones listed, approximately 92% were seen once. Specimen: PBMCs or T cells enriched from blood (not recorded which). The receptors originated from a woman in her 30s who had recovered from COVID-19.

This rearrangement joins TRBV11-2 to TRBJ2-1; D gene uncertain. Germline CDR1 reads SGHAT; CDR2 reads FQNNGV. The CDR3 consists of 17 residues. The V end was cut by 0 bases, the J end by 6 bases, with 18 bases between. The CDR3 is CASSLESGTVWVNEQFF. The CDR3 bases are TGTGCCAGCAGCTTAGAGTCCGGAACAGTCTGGGTCAATGAGCAGTTCTTC.

The CDR3 DNA is TGCGCCACCGCGTATCCGGGACTGCCAGGAGAGCAGTACTTC. It codes for CATAYPGLPGEQYF. The V call is TRBV4-3, the J call TRBJ2-7; D is perhaps TRBD2 (6 bases). The CDR3 loop spans 14 amino acids. V shed 10 bases and J shed 7 bases, with 23 bases lying between them. Germline CDR1 and CDR2: LGHNA and YSLEER.

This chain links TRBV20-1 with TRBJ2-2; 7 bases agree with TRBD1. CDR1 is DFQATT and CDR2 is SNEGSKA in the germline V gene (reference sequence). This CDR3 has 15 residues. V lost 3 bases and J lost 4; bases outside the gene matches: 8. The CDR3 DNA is TGCAGTGCTAGTCTTCGGAACAGGGGCACCGGGGAGCTGTTTTTT. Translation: CSASLRNRGTGELFF.

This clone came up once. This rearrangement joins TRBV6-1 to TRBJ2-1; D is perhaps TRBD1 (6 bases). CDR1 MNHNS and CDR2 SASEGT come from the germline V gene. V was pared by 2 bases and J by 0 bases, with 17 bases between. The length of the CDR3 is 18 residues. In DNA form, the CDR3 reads TGTGCCAGCAGTGAAAGCCCACGAGACAGGAGCTCCTACAATGAGCAGTTCTTC. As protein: CASSESPRDRSSYNEQFF.

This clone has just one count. CDR3 DNA: TGTGCCAGCAGCCAAGAAAGCGGGAGGGGCACAGATACGCAGTATTTT. Its translation is CASSQESGRGTDTQYF. V and J are TRBV4-2 and TRBJ2-3; 10 bases are shared with TRBD2. The CDR3 is 16 amino acids. V lost 0 bases and J lost 1; bases outside the gene matches: 1. The V gene's germline CDR1 is LGHNA and CDR2 YNFKEQ.

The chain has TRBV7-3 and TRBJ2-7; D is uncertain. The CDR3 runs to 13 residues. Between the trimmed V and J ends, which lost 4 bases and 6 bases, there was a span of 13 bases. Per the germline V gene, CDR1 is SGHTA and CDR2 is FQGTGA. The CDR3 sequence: CASSSNLSGEQYF. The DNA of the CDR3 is TGTGCCAGCAGCTCAAATCTGTCGGGCGAGCAGTACTTC.

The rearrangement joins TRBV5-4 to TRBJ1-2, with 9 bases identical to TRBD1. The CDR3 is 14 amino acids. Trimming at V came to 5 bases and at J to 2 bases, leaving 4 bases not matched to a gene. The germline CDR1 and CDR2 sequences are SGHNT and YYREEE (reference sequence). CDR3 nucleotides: TGTGCCAGCAGTCGACAGGGGGGAAACTATGGCTACACCTTC. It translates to CASSRQGGNYGYTF.

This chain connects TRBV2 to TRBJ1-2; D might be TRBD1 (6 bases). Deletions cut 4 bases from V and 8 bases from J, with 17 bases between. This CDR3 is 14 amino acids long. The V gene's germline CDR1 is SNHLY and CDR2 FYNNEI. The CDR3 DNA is TGTGCCAGCAGTGTTCGGCAGGGGTTTGGCGGCTACACCTTC. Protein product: CASSVRQGFGGYTF.

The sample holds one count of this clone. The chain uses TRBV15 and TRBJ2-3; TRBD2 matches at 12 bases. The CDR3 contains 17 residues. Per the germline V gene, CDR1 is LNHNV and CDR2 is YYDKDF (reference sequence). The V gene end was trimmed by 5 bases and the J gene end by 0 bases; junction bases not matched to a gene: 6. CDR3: CATSPRTSGISTDTQYF. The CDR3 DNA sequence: TGTGCCACCAGCCCCCGGACTAGCGGGATTAGCACAGATACGCAGTATTTT.

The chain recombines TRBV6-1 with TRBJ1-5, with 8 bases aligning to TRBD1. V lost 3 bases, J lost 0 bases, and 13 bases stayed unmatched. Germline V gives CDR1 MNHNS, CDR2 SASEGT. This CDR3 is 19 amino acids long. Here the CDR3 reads CASSDPFTGGIYSNQPQHF. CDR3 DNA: TGTGCCAGCAGTGACCCTTTTACAGGGGGTATTTATAGCAATCAGCCCCAGCATTTT.

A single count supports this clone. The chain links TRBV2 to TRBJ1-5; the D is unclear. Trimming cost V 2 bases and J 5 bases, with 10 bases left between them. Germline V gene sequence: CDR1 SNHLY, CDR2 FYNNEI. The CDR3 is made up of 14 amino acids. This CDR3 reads CASSERRGDQPQHF. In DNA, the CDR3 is TGTGCCAGCAGTGAAAGGCGAGGCGATCAGCCCCAGCATTTT.